Following are 16 T cell receptor beta chains from one sample sequenced in a study of blood T cells in healthy people across ages. The authors ran a second PCR of about 7 to 11 cycles using a sample-barcoded 5' primer and a J-beta primer mix. TCRdb analysed the 5' RACE reads with MiXCR anew, one entry per CDR3 protein. In the table there are fewer than 950,000 distinct CDR3 sequences, approximately 53% of which are singletons. The sample consisted of blood. Receptors were obtained from a man aged 80 or over in good health.

J is TRBJ2-1 and V is TRBV5-1; 7 nucleotides match TRBD1. Near its end, the DNA agrees better with TRBJ2-7, so the J call may be wrong. This CDR3 is built from 14 residues. Germline CDR1 and CDR2: SGHRS and YFSETQ. The CDR3 is CASSLERGRNEQYF. CDR3 bases: TGCGCCAGCAGCTTGGAGAGGGGGCGGAATGAGCAGTACTTC.

This clonotype occurred a few times. CDR3 nucleotide sequence: TGCAGCGTTGAATTCCCTATCGGGACAGGTCCCTACGAGCAGTACTTC. Translation gives CSVEFPIGTGPYEQYF. The chain recombines TRBV29-1 with TRBJ2-7; TRBD1 aligns across 8 bases. Trimming removed 2 bases from V and 2 bases from J; junction bases left unmatched: 11. This CDR3 comprises 16 residues. The V gene's germline CDR1 is SQVTM and CDR2 ANQGSEA.

The CDR3 sequence: CASSSSGTSGSLRNEQYF. DNA for the CDR3: TGCGCCAGCAGCTCATCCGGGACTAGCGGGAGTCTCAGGAACGAGCAGTACTTC. This sequence joins TRBV5-1 and TRBJ2-7, with 14 bases identical to TRBD2. The V segment lost 3 bases and the J segment 5 bases; nucleotides outside the gene matches: 13. CDR3 length: 18 residues. Germline V CDR1 and CDR2: SGHRS, YFSETQ.

The chain uses TRBV25-1 and TRBJ1-2; D remains ambiguous. The CDR3 loop spans 15 amino acids. Trimming shortened V by 2 bases and J by 8 bases, and 18 bases separated the two germline ends. Germline-derived CDR1 and CDR2 are MGHDK and SYGVNS. This CDR3 is CASSEADRLSGGYTF. DNA of the CDR3: TGTGCCAGCAGTGAAGCGGACCGACTGAGCGGGGGCTACACCTTC.

The chain recombines TRBV12-3 or TRBV12-4 with TRBJ2-1, with 8 positions matching TRBD2. V dropped 8 bases and J dropped 0; count of bases not matched to a gene: 3. The CDR3 has 14 residues. CDR3 in DNA: TGTGCCAGCGCTGGACTAGCCTCCTACAATGAGCAGTTCTTC. Residues: CASAGLASYNEQFF.

This sequence joins TRBV27 and TRBJ2-1, with 12 positions matching TRBD2. Trimming took 4 bases from V and 12 from J; bases not matched to a gene: 16. CDR3 length: 17 amino acids. CDR1 and CDR2 from the germline V gene are MNHEY and SMNVEV (reference sequence). This CDR3 is CASSSYPPGLAGTRQFF. CDR3 sequence (DNA): TGTGCCAGCAGTTCATACCCACCGGGACTAGCGGGTACCCGGCAGTTCTTC.

This clonotype has only one observation. The V gene is TRBV5-1, the J gene TRBJ2-5, with 7 bases matching TRBD1. The end of the DNA is better explained by TRBJ2-7, so the J call may be wrong. Per the germline V gene, CDR1 is SGHRS and CDR2 is YFSETQ. The CDR3 length is 15 residues. This chain's CDR3 is CASSSDGTAGYEQYF. CDR3 coding DNA: TGCGCCAGCAGCTCAGACGGGACAGCCGGTTACGAGCAGTACTTC.

This clonotype was seen many times. The V call is TRBV2, the J call TRBJ2-5; D possibly corresponds to TRBD2 (6 bases). The V end was cut by 5 bases, the J end by 5 bases, with 9 bases between. CDR1 and CDR2 (germline): SNHLY, FYNNEI. The CDR3 runs to 12 residues. CDR3 DNA: TGTGCCAGCAGTCGCGGGGCCGAGACCCAGTACTTC. It codes for CASSRGAETQYF. Together with reference TRBV2 and TRBJ2-5, the CDR3 gives the full variable domain: EPEVTQTPSHQVTQMGQEVILRCVPISNHLYFYWYRQILGQKVEFLVSFYNNEISEKSEIFDDQFSVERPDGSNFTLKIRSTKLEDSAMYFCASSRGAETQYFGPGTRLLVL.

This clonotype was recorded a few times. This chain links TRBV29-1 with TRBJ2-7; D not resolved. V lost 5 bases, J lost 2 bases, and 10 bases lay in between. Germline assignment: CDR1 SQVTM and CDR2 ANQGSEA. CDR3 length equals 12 residues. Here the CDR3 DNA reads TGCAGCGTTTTACGGAAAACCTACGAGCAGTACTTC. Translating it yields CSVLRKTYEQYF.

J is TRBJ1-1 and V is TRBV5-4; D is unresolved. Germline values: CDR1 SGHNT, CDR2 YYREEE (reference sequence). The CDR3 runs 14 residues. With 4 bases removed from V and 0 bases from J, the gap between germline ends came to 10 bases. CDR3 nucleotides: TGTGCCAGCAGCCTCGACACCTTGAACACTGAAGCTTTCTTT. This gives the protein CASSLDTLNTEAFF.

V usage is TRBV27 and J usage is TRBJ2-3; D might be TRBD2 (6 bases). CDR3 length equals 14 residues. V was pared by 4 bases and J by 6 bases, with 14 bases between. Germline CDR1 is MNHEY and CDR2 is SMNVEV (reference sequence). CDR3 in DNA: TGTGCCAGCAGTTCAATCGGGGGAATGGATACGCAGTATTTT. This gives the protein CASSSIGGMDTQYF.

This chain uses TRBV3-1 with TRBJ1-6; the D is unclear. The CDR3 runs to 14 residues. The germline V and J ends were trimmed by 1 base and 5 bases, with 6 bases remaining between them. Germline lookup yields CDR1 LGHDT and CDR2 YNNKEL (reference sequence). Here the CDR3 DNA reads TGTGCCAGCAGCCAAGGAAACGATAATTCACCCCTCCACTTT. Translated: CASSQGNDNSPLHF.

This chain uses TRBV3-1 with TRBJ2-1, with 7 bases that match TRBD2. The V and J ends lost 4 bases and 8 bases, in that order; junction bases with no gene match: 5. This CDR3 has 13 amino acids. Germline values: CDR1 LGHDT, CDR2 YNNKEL (reference sequence). The CDR3 DNA sequence: TGTGCCAGCAGCCGCCTCGGACTAGATGAGCAGTTCTTC. As protein: CASSRLGLDEQFF.

The chain joins TRBV7-9 to TRBJ1-4, with unresolved D. The germline V gene has CDR1 SEHNR and CDR2 FQNEAQ (reference sequence). CDR3 length equals 13 residues. Trimming stripped 1 base from V and 7 bases from J, with 7 bases between. The chain's CDR3 is CASSLEPSEKLFF. CDR3 DNA: TGTGCCAGCAGCTTAGAGCCCAGTGAAAAACTGTTTTTT.

V usage is TRBV28 and J usage is TRBJ1-4; 8 bases agree with TRBD1. The CDR3 is made up of 15 amino acids. V gave up 6 bases and J gave up 7 bases; unmatched junction bases: 10. Germline V gene lookup returns CDR1 MDHEN and CDR2 SYDVKM. The CDR3 DNA is TGTGCCAGCAGGACGACGGGCAGGGGGCTTGAAAAACTGTTTTTT. This encodes CASRTTGRGLEKLFF.

This chain connects TRBV4-1 to TRBJ2-3; D may match TRBD1 or TRBD2 (6 bases each). CDR3 length: 17 amino acids. The germline V and J ends were trimmed by 5 bases and 14 bases, with 32 bases remaining between them. The germline V gene has CDR1 MGHRA and CDR2 YSYEKL. The CDR3, as DNA: TGCGCCAGCAGCTCGCCTGGTAGAAGAGGGGGGCACAGATACGCGTATTTT. It encodes CASSSPGRRGGHRYAYF.